A single sample gave rise to the 2 T cell receptor beta chains below, sequenced in a study of T-cell memory formation after mild COVID-19. TCRdb called the 5' RACE reads again in MiXCR, with one record for every CDR3 protein. The sample consists of roughly 580,000 distinct CDR3 sequences, 15% to 20% of them appearing once. Sequencing used PBMCs or a T cell subset sorted from them (not recorded which). Every receptor here comes from an adult woman who had mild COVID-19 (a few samples of this study predate the infection). Cell type and time point are not known.

This clonotype was seen a handful of times. V and J are TRBV5-1 and TRBJ2-1, with D perhaps TRBD2 (6 bases). This CDR3 contains 16 residues. CDR1 SGHRS and CDR2 YFSETQ come from the germline V gene. Trimming took off 4 bases at V and 0 bases at J, with 14 bases between the two ends. CDR3 coding DNA: TGCGCCAGCAGCGACGGGAGCACTAGCTCCTACAATGAGCAGTTCTTC. Translating it yields CASSDGSTSSYNEQFF. Variable domain in full (rest from reference TRBV5-1 and TRBJ2-1): KAGVTQTPRYLIKTRGQQVTLSCSPISGHRSVSWYQQTPGQGLQFLFEYFSETQRNKGNFPGRFSGRQFSNSRSEMNVSTLELGDSALYLCASSDGSTSSYNEQFFGPGTRLTVL.

This clonotype occurred a few times. V and J are TRBV6-1 and TRBJ1-4; D gene ambiguous. The CDR3 is 18 amino acids. V was shortened by 2 bases and J by 0 bases, with 16 bases between the two germline ends. Germline CDR1 reads MNHNS; CDR2 reads SASEGT. As DNA, the CDR3 is TGTGCCAGCAGTGAACGACCCCCGGTACTTGCAACTAATGAAAAACTGTTTTTT. It yields the protein CASSERPPVLATNEKLFF.